One and the same sample provided the 8 T cell receptor beta chains below, sequenced in a study of blood T cell repertoires in COVID-19 (dated by TCRdb to the early 2020s). The receptor library was made with the immunoSEQ multiplex PCR assay. Held by TCRdb, this immuneACCESS table contains in-frame sequences only and omits some clones. Under half of the omission traces to an unresolved V gene where checked; the cause of the rest is unknown. Within this sample are a few hundred thousand clones, with roughly 89% of them counted one time only. Clones ranked in the top ten supply approximately 9.3% of the sample. Sequenced material: PBMCs or T cells enriched from blood (not recorded which). All receptors come from a woman in her fifties or sixties who had recovered from COVID-19.

V is TRBV3-1 (or the pseudogene TRBV3-2) and J is TRBJ1-5, with D possibly TRBD1 on 6 matching bases. From germline, CDR1 is LGHDT and CDR2 YNNKEL (reference sequence). The CDR3 is 16 amino acids. Trimming removed 0 bases from V and 2 bases from J, with 11 bases in between. Written as DNA, the CDR3 is TGTGCCAGCAGCCAAGAGGGGGCTTTAGGCAATCAGCCCCAGCATTTT. Protein product: CASSQEGALGNQPQHF.

The rearrangement uses TRBV6-1 and TRBJ1-1, with D unresolved. Germline lookup yields CDR1 MNHNS and CDR2 SASEGT. Trimming removed 1 base at V and 1 base at J, with 10 bases between. CDR3 length equals 15 residues. The DNA of the CDR3 is TGTGCCAGCAGTGAAGAGGAGTTTTCGAACACTGAAGCTTTCTTT. It translates to CASSEEEFSNTEAFF.

This rearrangement joins TRBV4-3 to TRBJ1-4; 7 bases match TRBD1. Germline V lookup: CDR1 LGHNA, CDR2 YSLEER. V gave up 0 bases and J gave up 8 bases; unmatched junction bases: 6. The CDR3 is 15 residues long. CDR3 sequence reads: CASSQETGFDEKLFF. In DNA form, the CDR3 reads TGCGCCAGCAGCCAAGAGACAGGGTTCGACGAAAAACTGTTTTTT.

The chain combines TRBV11-3 with TRBJ2-1; D is possibly TRBD2 (5 bases). The CDR3 length is 13 residues. The ends were cut back, 5 bases at V and 4 bases at J, with 9 bases in the middle. Germline values: CDR1 SGHNT, CDR2 YENEEA. CDR3 sequence (DNA): TGTGCCAGCAGCCCCCGGGGATACAATGAGCAGTTCTTC. Its translation is CASSPRGYNEQFF.

The chain recombines TRBV4-3 with TRBJ1-2; possibly TRBD1 for D (5 bases). Trimming cost V 0 bases and J 8 bases, with 19 bases left between them. This CDR3 has 16 residues. Per the germline V gene, CDR1 is LGHNA and CDR2 is YSLEER. Written as DNA, the CDR3 is TGCGCCAGCAGCCAAGATCAGGCCAGGGTAGTAGAAGGCTACACCTTC. This sequence encodes CASSQDQARVVEGYTF.

This chain connects TRBV11-3 to TRBJ2-1, with a weak D call TRBD1 (7 bases). V lost 3 bases and J lost 8, with 11 bases in between. CDR3 size: 13 residues. Germline CDR1 SGHNT, CDR2 YENEEA. As DNA, the CDR3 is TGTGCCAGCAGCTTTCAGGGGGGTTATGAGCAGTTCTTC. Translated: CASSFQGGYEQFF.

The rearrangement links TRBV4-1 to TRBJ1-5; D possibly corresponds to TRBD1 (5 bases). Looked up from germline, CDR1 is MGHRA and CDR2 is YSYEKL. This CDR3 is 15 amino acids long. V lost 0 bases and J 0 bases, leaving 6 bases between the germline ends. In DNA, the CDR3 is TGCGCCAGCAGCCAAGAAGGGGATAGCAATCAGCCCCAGCATTTT. This encodes CASSQEGDSNQPQHF.

This clone is a singleton in its sample. V gene TRBV5-5 combines with J gene TRBJ2-1, with 10 bases that match TRBD2. CDR1 and CDR2 (germline): SGHKS, YYEKEE (reference sequence). V lost 4 bases and J lost 3; bases outside the gene matches: 7. This CDR3 has 16 residues. The CDR3 nucleotides read TGTGCCAGCAGCCCAGGACTAGCGGATTACTACAATGAGCAGTTCTTC. Its translation is CASSPGLADYYNEQFF.